Listed below are T cell receptor beta chains from one sample, sequenced in a study of cytomegalovirus exposure and HLA in healthy donors. Libraries were prepared by immunoSEQ multiplex PCR; TCRdb keeps only in-frame clonotypes and omits some of them. The sample consists of about 240,000 clones, approximately 83% of them appearing once. Sequenced input: PBMCs. These receptors were taken from a woman aged 25-40 years in good health and CMV-seropositive. Both conserved end residues are part of each CDR3. A D gene is named only where the DNA matches it firmly. Some rows mark clone size as missing; the rest say once, few, many or name a class of expanded clone.

CDR3 protein	CDR3 DNA	J gene	V gene	CDR3 length	clone size	D gene
CASSLTGEDTEAFF	TGCGCCAGCAGCTTGACAGGGGAGGACACTGAAGCTTTCTTT	TRBJ1-1	TRBV5-1	14	few	TRBD1
CASSLPPGGNEKLFF	TGTGCCAGCAGCTTACCGCCGGGAGGTAATGAAAAACTGTTTTTT	TRBJ1-4	TRBV5-5	15	NA	NA
CASSLGDRSGTEAFF	TGTGCCAGCAGCTTGGGGGACAGGAGTGGCACTGAAGCTTTCTTT	TRBJ1-1	TRBV5-6	15	NA	TRBD1
CASSFGQGSDTQYF	TGTGCCAGCAGCTTCGGACAGGGGTCAGATACGCAGTATTTT	TRBJ2-3	TRBV5-4	14	NA	TRBD1
CASSFSGTGLTGELFF	TGTGCCAGCAGCTTCTCGGGGACAGGACTTACCGGGGAGCTGTTTTTT	TRBJ2-2	TRBV7-9	16	NA	TRBD1
CASSQSRQANYGYTF	TGTGCCAGCAGCCAATCGCGACAGGCAAACTATGGCTACACCTTC	TRBJ1-2	TRBV16	15	NA	NA
CASSPIISGLAAYPEQYF	TGTGCCAGCAGCCCGATAATCTCGGGGCTAGCGGCTTACCCCGAGCAGTACTTC	TRBJ2-7	TRBV7-6	18	NA	TRBD2
CASSEIASGTYEQYF	TGTGCCAGCAGTGAAATCGCTAGCGGGACCTACGAGCAGTACTTC	TRBJ2-7	TRBV6-1	15	NA	TRBD2
CASRSGAGTRNEKLFF	TGTGCCAGCAGATCGGGGGCCGGGACTAGGAATGAAAAACTGTTTTTT	TRBJ1-4	TRBV27	16	NA	NA
CASSEAGRGVQPQHF	TGTGCCAGCAGTGAAGCAGGGCGGGGGGTTCAGCCCCAGCATTTT	TRBJ1-5	TRBV2	15	NA	NA